A single sample is the source of the 11 T cell receptor beta chains below, sequenced in a study of blood T cell repertoires in COVID-19. Using immunoSEQ multiplex PCR, the repertoire was profiled, and TCRdb retains in-frame clones only, with some absent. The sample yields about 93,000 clones, about 80% seen once. Sequencing was performed on peripheral blood. These receptors all stem from a human donor in a cohort sampled during active COVID-19.

CDR3 sequence reads: CASSQARTGRGEKLFF. The CDR3, as DNA: TGCGCCAGCAGCCAGGCCCGGACTGGTCGCGGTGAAAAACTGTTTTTT. V is TRBV4-1 and J is TRBJ1-4; no reliable D call. CDR1 is MGHRA, CDR2 YSYEKL, per germline. With 3 bases removed from V and 7 bases from J, the gap between germline ends came to 18 bases. The CDR3 is made up of 16 amino acids.

This clone was counted once. V gene TRBV7-8 combines with J gene TRBJ2-1, with TRBD2 identical over 9 bases. CDR1 SGHVS and CDR2 FQNEAQ come from the germline V gene. V was pared by 8 bases and J by 4 bases, with 6 bases of the junction left unmatched. CDR3 size: 14 residues. CDR3 coding DNA: TGTGCCAGCGCTAGCGGGACTTCATACAATGAGCAGTTCTTC. Protein: CASASGTSYNEQFF.

V and J are TRBV19 and TRBJ2-3; unclear D gene. Germline values: CDR1 LNHDA, CDR2 SQIVND (reference sequence). This CDR3 is built from 15 residues. The V and J ends lost 1 base and 4 bases respectively, with 12 bases between them. This CDR3 reads CASSIVGELPDTQYF. Written as DNA, the CDR3 is TGTGCCAGTAGTATAGTCGGAGAATTACCAGATACGCAGTATTTT.

In DNA, the CDR3 is TGTGCCAGCAGCTTTCTAGCGGGAGTTTCTAATGAGCAGTTCTTC. This gives the protein CASSFLAGVSNEQFF. The chain joins TRBV7-2 to TRBJ2-1; 10 bases are shared with TRBD2. The CDR3 length is 15 residues. J gave up 7 bases and V 3 bases, and 6 bases lay outside the gene matches. The germline V gene has CDR1 SGHTA and CDR2 FQGNSA.

This chain connects TRBV28 to TRBJ2-5; TRBD2 aligns across 7 bases. The CDR3 covers 16 residues. The ends lost 4 bases at V and 5 bases at J; junction bases unmatched: 13. The germline V gene encodes CDR1 MDHEN and CDR2 SYDVKM. CDR3 protein: CASSSAGLSKQETQYF. CDR3 coding DNA: TGTGCCAGCAGTTCGGCGGGACTATCAAAACAGGAGACCCAGTACTTC.

The CDR3 DNA is TGTGCCAGCTCACCGTCGTCGAACACTGAAGCTTTCTTT. Translation: CASSPSSNTEAFF. This rearrangement joins TRBV18 to TRBJ1-1; D remains ambiguous. This CDR3 contains 13 residues. Germline values: CDR1 KGHSH, CDR2 LQKENI. The V end lost 3 bases, the J end lost 1 base, and 6 bases lay between the germline ends. The full variable domain, with the rest looked up from reference TRBV18 and TRBJ1-1, is NAGVMQNPRHLVRRRGQEARLRCSPMKGHSHVYWYRQLPEEGLKFMVYLQKENIIDESGMPKERFSAEFPKEGPSILRIQQVVRGDSAAYFCASSPSSNTEAFFGQGTRLTVV.

V is TRBV11-2 and J is TRBJ1-5; 10 positions agree with TRBD1. Germline assignment: CDR1 SGHAT and CDR2 FQNNGV. The CDR3 is 14 residues long. With 8 bases clipped from V and 6 bases from J, the junction kept 7 bases outside the gene matches. CDR3 coding DNA: TGTGCCAGCTCTGGGGACAGGGGCGGTCAGCCCCAGCATTTT. It yields the protein CASSGDRGGQPQHF.

This chain uses TRBV28 with TRBJ1-4; D may be TRBD1 (6 bases). Per the germline V gene, CDR1 is MDHEN and CDR2 is SYDVKM. V was cut by 6 bases and J by 2 bases, with 16 bases left in between. The CDR3 is 16 amino acids. In nucleotides, the CDR3 is TGTGCCAGCAGATTCTCGGGGGGCTTGACTAATGAAAAACTGTTTTTT. Translated, it gives CASRFSGGLTNEKLFF.

This clone came up once. The V gene is TRBV28, the J gene TRBJ1-6, with 9 bases that match TRBD1. Germline loops: CDR1 MDHEN, CDR2 SYDVKM. The CDR3 loop spans 15 amino acids. V trimming: 7 bases; J trimming: 6 bases; junction bases outside the gene matches: 7. CDR3 sequence (DNA): TGTGCCAGCACCTACCGGGACAGGGCTAATTCACCCCTCCACTTT. It encodes CASTYRDRANSPLHF.

This clone was seen ten or more times. The rearrangement joins TRBV6-1 to TRBJ2-2, with 10 bases that match TRBD1. The V gene's germline CDR1 is MNHNS and CDR2 SASEGT. V lost 2 bases and J lost 7; bases outside the gene matches: 7. The CDR3 is 16 residues long. The CDR3 bases are TGTGCCAGCAGTGAACCGGGACAGGGGTCTTTCGGGGAGCTGTTTTTT. This gives the protein CASSEPGQGSFGELFF.

The rearrangement joins TRBV3-1 (or the pseudogene TRBV3-2) to TRBJ2-2; a possible D gene is TRBD2 (6 bases). From germline, CDR1 is LGHDT and CDR2 YNNKEL (reference sequence). Trimming took 6 bases from V and 6 from J, leaving 17 bases between them. The CDR3 spans 15 residues. Here the CDR3 reads CASRPGTLSPGELFF. The CDR3 DNA follows: TGTGCCAGCAGACCGGGGACTCTCTCCCCCGGGGAGCTGTTTTTT.